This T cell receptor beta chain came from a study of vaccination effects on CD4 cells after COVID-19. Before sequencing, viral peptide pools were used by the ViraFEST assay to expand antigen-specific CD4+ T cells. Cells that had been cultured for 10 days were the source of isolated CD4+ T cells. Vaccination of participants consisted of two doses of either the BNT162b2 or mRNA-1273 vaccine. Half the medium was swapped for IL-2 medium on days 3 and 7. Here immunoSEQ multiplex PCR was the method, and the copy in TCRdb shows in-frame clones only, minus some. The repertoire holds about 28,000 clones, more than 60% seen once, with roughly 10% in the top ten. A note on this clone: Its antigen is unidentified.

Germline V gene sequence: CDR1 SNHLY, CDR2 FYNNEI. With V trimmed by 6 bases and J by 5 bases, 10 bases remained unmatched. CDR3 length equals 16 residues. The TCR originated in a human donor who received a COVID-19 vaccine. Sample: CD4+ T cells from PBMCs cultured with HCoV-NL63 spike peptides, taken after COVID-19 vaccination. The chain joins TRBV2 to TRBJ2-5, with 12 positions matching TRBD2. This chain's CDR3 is CASRDPTSGRPETQYF. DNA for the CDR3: TGTGCCAGCAGGGACCCAACTAGCGGGAGGCCCGAGACCCAGTACTTC.